This TCR beta chain was identified in a study of shared clonotypes between healthy human individuals. Method: immunoSEQ multiplex PCR; TCRdb's copy keeps in-frame clones and lacks some. The sample lists roughly 2 million clones, roughly 95% occurring once. Germline CDR1 is MNHNY and CDR2 is SVGAGI (reference sequence). V dropped 5 bases and J dropped 9 bases, with 11 bases sitting between them. CDR3 length equals 13 residues. This clonotype was obtained from a man between 18 and 35 years old in good health. V gene TRBV6-6 combines with J gene TRBJ1-6; no definite D call. The sequenced sample was naive CD4+ T cells sorted from blood. The subset: CD45RA+ positively selected. CDR3 sequence reads: CASSPGPSSPLHF. The CDR3 DNA is TGTGCCAGCAGTCCAGGACCCAGTTCACCCCTCCACTTT.